The count of the clone carrying this T cell receptor beta chain is one. The antigen is undetermined. The sort gate was single viable CD3+CD4+CD8-CD45RO+ cells for memory CD4+ T cells. Authors' methods: Out-of-frame sequences were removed, leaving roughly 2,200,000 distinct TCRbeta sequences. The method was immunoSEQ multiplex PCR; TCRdb's version includes in-frame clones alone and lacks a portion of them. The DNA gave D and trimming, while V, J and clone size come from that table. The repertoire holds roughly 86,000 clones, with about four fifths as singletons. This CDR3 has 16 amino acids. V gave up 5 bases and J gave up 4 bases; unmatched junction bases: 13. Germline assignment: CDR1 MDHEN and CDR2 SYDVKM. This entry is derived from a study of memory CD4+ T cells and cytomegalovirus serostatus. Whole-study context: This sample comes from healthy Belgian adults, fewer than ten CMV seropositive, approximately 22 seronegative.

Regarding the study as a whole: Median bootstrapped AUC for CMV status was approximately 0.96 originally, around 0.91 US-trained. Of 150 to 200 reported CMV TCRbeta sequences, around 62 were found in memory CD4+ repertoires.

What was sequenced was memory CD4+ T cells from blood. The rearrangement uses TRBV28 and TRBJ1-1; TRBD1 matches at 7 bases. The TCR sequence derives from an adult in good health and CMV-seropositive. CDR3: CASSPYVDRVGTEAFF. The CDR3 DNA is TGTGCCAGCAGTCCCTACGTTGACAGGGTGGGCACTGAAGCTTTCTTT.